The 12 T cell receptor beta chains below all came from one sample that was sequenced in a study of vaccination and CD4 T cells after COVID-19. Treatment here: approximately nine-day PBMC culture with coronavirus spike peptide pools or control peptides (ViraFEST assay). The Oncomine TCR Beta short-read assay was what sequenced the DNA obtained from cultured CD4+ T cells. TCRdb called the PCR reads again in MiXCR, with one record for every CDR3 protein. In the table there are approximately 9,300 distinct CDR3 sequences, approximately 59% of which are singletons. These TCRs are of unknown antigen specificity. The sample comprised CD4+ T cells from blood, cultured in vitro. Receptor source: a human donor who had recovered from COVID-19.

This clonotype was detected once. The chain couples TRBV18 to TRBJ2-1; 10 bases line up with TRBD1. The germline gives CDR1 KGHSH, CDR2 LQKENI. The CDR3 has 15 amino acids. V gave up 3 bases and J gave up 6 bases; unmatched junction bases: 5. The CDR3 is CASSPRDRGPNEQFF. The DNA for the CDR3 is TGTGCCAGCTCACCCCGGGACAGGGGCCCCAATGAGCAGTTCTTC.

The CDR3, as DNA: TGTGCCAGCAGCTTAGCCGGGACAGGGCGGGAAAAACTGTTTTTT. Translation gives CASSLAGTGREKLFF. The gene calls are TRBV7-2 and TRBJ1-4; 9 bases are shared with TRBD1. Germline assignment: CDR1 SGHTA and CDR2 FQGNSA. V lost 0 bases to trimming and J lost 8 bases; unmatched junction nucleotides: 4. The CDR3 has 15 amino acids. Full variable domain (missing parts from reference TRBV7-2 and TRBJ1-4): GAGVSQSPSNKVTEKGKDVELRCDPISGHTALYWYRQSLGQGLEFLIYFQGNSAPDKSGLPSDRFSAERTGGSVSTLTIQRTQQEDSAVYLCASSLAGTGREKLFFGSGTQLSVL.

The V gene is TRBV15, the J gene TRBJ2-7; 9 bases line up with TRBD1. The CDR3 covers 17 residues. V was pared by 0 bases and J by 3 bases, with 9 bases of the junction left unmatched. The germline CDR1 and CDR2 sequences are LNHNV and YYDKDF (reference sequence). Here the CDR3 reads CATSRDRGDRVHYEQYF. The CDR3 DNA sequence: TGTGCCACCAGCAGAGATCGAGGGGACAGGGTACACTACGAGCAGTACTTC.

This clonotype rates as medium-sized. CDR3 coding DNA: TGTGCCAGCACCATCATCTCAACACAGGGAAGAGTGCAGCCCCAGCATTTT. It yields the protein CASTIISTQGRVQPQHF. This sequence joins TRBV12-3 or TRBV12-4 and TRBJ1-5; D is possibly TRBD1 (6 bases). Trimming shortened V by 7 bases and J by 7 bases, and 26 bases separated the two germline ends. The CDR3 is 17 amino acids.

The chain employs TRBV20-1 and TRBJ1-1; unclear D gene. Germline V gene data show CDR1 as DFQATT and CDR2 as SNEGSKA (reference sequence). Trimming removed 5 bases from V and 1 base from J, with 8 bases in between. The length of the CDR3 is 12 residues. The CDR3 region has the DNA TGCAGTGCTCTCCGGGGGAACACTGAAGCTTTCTTT. Its translation: CSALRGNTEAFF.

This clonotype was picked up a small number of times. The J gene is TRBJ1-6, the V gene TRBV20-1, with D perhaps matching TRBD1 (5 bases). CDR3 length equals 14 residues. CDR1 and CDR2 (germline): DFQATT, SNEGSKA (reference sequence). V was shortened by 3 bases and J by 10 bases, with 16 bases between the two germline ends. The CDR3: CSASLGGRGSPLHF. DNA of the CDR3: TGCAGTGCTAGCCTAGGAGGGCGGGGGTCACCCCTCCACTTT.

The rearrangement uses TRBV5-1 and TRBJ1-1; D gene uncertain. This CDR3 contains 14 residues. The ends were cut back, 2 bases at V and 1 base at J, with 9 bases in the middle. Germline-derived CDR1 and CDR2 are SGHRS and YFSETQ. In nucleotides, the CDR3 is TGCGCCAGCAGCTTAGGGCCCCAGAACACTGAAGCTTTCTTT. This gives the protein CASSLGPQNTEAFF.

The V and J genes are TRBV24-1 and TRBJ2-7, with a possible D match to TRBD1 (6 bases). The length of the CDR3 is 16 residues. Trimming left V 5 bases short and J 5 bases short, with 21 bases between. Germline lookup yields CDR1 KGHDR and CDR2 SFDVKD. The CDR3 loop reads CATSVSSQGTRNEQYF. The CDR3 DNA reads as TGTGCCACCAGTGTTTCCTCTCAGGGGACGCGGAACGAGCAGTACTTC.

The chain recombines TRBV10-2 with TRBJ1-2; 8 bases fit TRBD1. Per the germline V gene, CDR1 is WSHSY and CDR2 is SAAADI. V lost 3 bases, J lost 6 bases, and 6 bases stayed unmatched. The CDR3 spans 14 residues. Written as DNA, the CDR3 is TGCGCCAGCAGTGACCAGGGGGCGCAGAATGGCTACACCTTC. It specifies CASSDQGAQNGYTF.

This chain connects TRBV7-2 to TRBJ2-5; tentatively, D is TRBD1 (6 bases). The CDR3 is 15 residues long. CDR1 is SGHTA, CDR2 FQGNSA, per germline. Trimming left V 5 bases short and J 0 bases short, with 13 bases between. For the CDR3, the DNA is TGTGCCAGCAGCGGACGGACAGACAACCAAGAGACCCAGTACTTC. Protein sequence: CASSGRTDNQETQYF.

Points on this clonotype: The junction and the germline gene differ at one end; a read error may be behind it. The chain has TRBV4-1 and TRBJ2-7; a possible D gene is TRBD1 (6 bases). The CDR3 contains 16 residues. CDR1 and CDR2 from the germline V gene are MGHRA and YSYEKL. CDR3 coding DNA: TGCGCCAGCAGCCAAGAGGCAGGGGTACGTACAAGGGAGCAATACTTC. This encodes CASSQEAGVRTREQYF.

The CDR3 sequence is CASSRDTSGRWAYEQYF. The DNA for the CDR3 is TGTGCCAGCAGCCGCGACACTAGCGGGAGATGGGCCTACGAGCAGTACTTC. The rearrangement links TRBV11-3 to TRBJ2-7, with 11 bases matching TRBD2. The CDR3 loop spans 17 amino acids. From germline, CDR1 is SGHNT and CDR2 YENEEA. The trim removed 5 bases at V and 2 bases at J, leaving 11 bases unmatched.